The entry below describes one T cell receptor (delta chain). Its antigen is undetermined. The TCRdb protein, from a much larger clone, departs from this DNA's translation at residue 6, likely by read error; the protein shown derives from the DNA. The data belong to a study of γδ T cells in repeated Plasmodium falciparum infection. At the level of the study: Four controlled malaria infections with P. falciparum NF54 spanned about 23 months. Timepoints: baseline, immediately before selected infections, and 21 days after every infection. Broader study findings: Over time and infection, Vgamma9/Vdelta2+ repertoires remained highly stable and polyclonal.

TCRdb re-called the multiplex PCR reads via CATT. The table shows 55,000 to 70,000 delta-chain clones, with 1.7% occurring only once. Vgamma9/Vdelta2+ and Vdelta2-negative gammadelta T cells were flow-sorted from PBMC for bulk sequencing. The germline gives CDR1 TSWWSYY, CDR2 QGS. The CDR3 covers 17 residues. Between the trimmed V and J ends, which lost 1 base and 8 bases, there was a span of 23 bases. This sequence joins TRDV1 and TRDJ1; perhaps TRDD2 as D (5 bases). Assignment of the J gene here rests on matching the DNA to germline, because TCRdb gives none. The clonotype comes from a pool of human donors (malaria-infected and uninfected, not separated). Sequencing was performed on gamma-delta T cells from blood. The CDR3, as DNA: TGTGCTCTTGGGGAACCCCTACGGTCGGAACTGCCTAGCAAACTCATCTTT. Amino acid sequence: CALGEPLRSELPSKLIF.